This TCR beta chain was found in a study of graft-versus-host responses after intestinal transplantation. The trim removed 5 bases at V and 9 bases at J, leaving 9 bases unmatched. CDR1 and CDR2 (germline): MDHEN, SYDVKM. The CDR3 consists of 15 residues. The starting material, graft tissue, was processed to release intraepithelial and lamina propria lymphocytes. The protocol was immunoSEQ multiplex PCR, while the TCRdb copy is restricted to in-frame clones and leaves out a portion. The sample holds around 13,000 clones, 74% seen once. This clonotype was sampled from a human patient who received an intestinal transplant, so some T cells may come from the graft donor. This chain joins TRBV28 and TRBJ2-1; 11 bases fit TRBD2. This specimen was ileum tissue, taken 16 days after intestinal transplant. In DNA, the CDR3 is TGTGCCAGCAGTCCCTTGATGCTAGCGGGAGGTGAGCAGTTCTTC. This encodes CASSPLMLAGGEQFF.